These 16 T cell receptor beta chains were sequenced from one sample in a study of control samples from healthy donors and cancer patients. The assay was immunoSEQ multiplex PCR, and TCRdb's table has in-frame clones only and misses some. The table includes some 89,000 clones, roughly 84% detected once. What was sequenced was blood. The receptors come from a woman aged 40 to 50 in good health.

The chain is built from TRBV4-3 and TRBJ1-1; maybe TRBD1 (6 bases). Germline V gene data show CDR1 as LGHNA and CDR2 as YSLEER. With 1 base removed from V and 7 bases from J, the gap between germline ends came to 10 bases. CDR3 length: 13 residues. DNA for the CDR3: TGCGCCAGCAGCCAAGGGGGGGCAGGTGAAGCTTTCTTT. Translation gives CASSQGGAGEAFF.

This clone was counted a single time. The same CDR3 can be traced to other DNA sequences in this sample. This chain links TRBV15 with TRBJ1-2; D is uncertain. CDR1 is LNHNV, CDR2 YYDKDF, per germline (reference sequence). V was trimmed by 0 bases and J by 4 bases, leaving 3 bases between them. The CDR3 runs to 12 residues. The DNA of the CDR3 is TGTGCCACCAGCAGAGAGGGCTATGGCTACACCTTC. Encoded protein: CATSREGYGYTF.

Concerning this clone itself: Other DNA sequences in the same sample also yield this CDR3. The chain employs TRBV24-1 and TRBJ2-1; D ambiguous. Trimming removed 3 bases from V and 4 bases from J, with 3 bases in between. Germline values: CDR1 KGHDR, CDR2 SFDVKD. This CDR3 has 12 residues. CDR3 bases: TGTGCCACCAGTGATCCGTACAATGAGCAGTTCTTC. The encoded protein is CATSDPYNEQFF.

The chain links TRBV24-1 to TRBJ1-1, with no clear D. V was shortened by 4 bases and J by 3 bases, with 8 bases between the two germline ends. CDR1 and CDR2 from the germline V gene are KGHDR and SFDVKD. The CDR3 is made up of 13 amino acids. CDR3 DNA: TGTGCCACCAGTGACCCCCTGGACACTGAAGCTTTCTTT. Its translation: CATSDPLDTEAFF.

The sample holds a few counts of this clone. V gene TRBV6-5 combines with J gene TRBJ1-4; no reliable D call. The V end lost 2 bases, the J end lost 8 bases, and 12 bases lay between the germline ends. The CDR3 extends over 14 amino acids. Germline V CDR1 and CDR2: MNHEY, SVGAGI. The CDR3 region has the DNA TGTGCCAGCAGTTACCGGGGAATTGGCGAAAAACTGTTTTTT. Encoded protein: CASSYRGIGEKLFF.

The rearrangement joins TRBV3-1 (or the pseudogene TRBV3-2) to TRBJ2-7, with D unresolved. Trimming removed 1 base at V and 5 bases at J, with 6 bases between. Germline V gene lookup returns CDR1 LGHDT and CDR2 YNNKEL (reference sequence). The CDR3 covers 12 residues. Here the CDR3 reads CASSQVVHEQYF. The CDR3 nucleotides read TGTGCCAGCAGCCAAGTGGTCCACGAGCAGTACTTC.

The chain links TRBV7-9 to TRBJ2-7, with 8 bases lining up with TRBD1. This CDR3 contains 14 residues. Trimming took 4 bases from V and 4 from J; bases not matched to a gene: 6. Per germline, CDR1 SEHNR and CDR2 FQNEAQ (reference sequence). The chain's CDR3 is CASSSTQGAYEQYF. The CDR3 nucleotides are TGTGCCAGCAGCTCCACCCAGGGGGCTTACGAGCAGTACTTC.

The V and J genes are TRBV11-3 and TRBJ2-1; D call uncertain. This CDR3 contains 14 residues. Trimming cost V 1 base and J 10 bases, with 14 bases left between them. Germline CDR1 reads SGHNT; CDR2 reads YENEEA. The CDR3 DNA reads TGTGCCAGCAGCTTAGCCGCACTGTCGAGGGAGCAGTTCTTC. This gives the protein CASSLAALSREQFF.

J is TRBJ2-7 and V is TRBV18; maybe TRBD1 (6 bases). Deletions cut 3 bases from V and 2 bases from J, with 14 bases between. CDR1 and CDR2 (germline): KGHSH, LQKENI. The CDR3 sequence is 15 residues long. CDR3 residues: CASSPGAGLTYEQYF. CDR3 sequence (DNA): TGTGCCAGCTCACCGGGGGCAGGGTTAACCTACGAGCAGTACTTC.

The J gene is TRBJ1-1, the V gene TRBV6-5; D is possibly TRBD1 (5 bases). Germline V gene lookup returns CDR1 MNHEY and CDR2 SVGAGI. This CDR3 comprises 15 residues. Trimming took 5 bases from V and 3 from J, leaving 16 bases between them. The CDR3 DNA sequence: TGTGCCAGCAGTAATTTAGGGTTGGGGGACACTGAAGCTTTCTTT. It translates to CASSNLGLGDTEAFF.

The V and J genes are TRBV6-1 and TRBJ1-6; the D gene is possibly TRBD1 (6 bases). Germline V gene data show CDR1 as MNHNS and CDR2 as SASEGT. CDR3 length: 15 amino acids. Trimming stripped 2 bases from V and 15 bases from J, with 20 bases between. This CDR3 is CASSERWGARPDLHF. The CDR3 DNA is TGTGCCAGCAGTGAAAGGTGGGGGGCCCGGCCTGACCTCCACTTT.

The chain joins TRBV18 to TRBJ1-3, with 8 bases matching TRBD1. The CDR3 spans 14 residues. CDR1 is KGHSH, CDR2 LQKENI, per germline. V dropped 1 base and J dropped 11; count of bases not matched to a gene: 7. The CDR3 nucleotides are TGTGCCAGCTCACCACTCCCGACAGGGGACCCCATATATTTT. It translates to CASSPLPTGDPIYF.

This clone was detected only a few times. The CDR3 loop reads CASSLSRDRASYEQYF. The CDR3, as DNA: TGTGCCAGCAGCTTATCCCGAGACAGGGCTTCCTACGAGCAGTACTTC. The rearrangement links TRBV7-3 to TRBJ2-7; 7 bases line up with TRBD1. This CDR3 region has 16 residues. In germline, CDR1 is SGHTA, CDR2 FQGTGA. Germline trimming cut 2 bases from V and 1 base from J; bases unmatched to any gene: 8.

This chain links TRBV7-9 with TRBJ2-1, with D possibly matching TRBD2 (6 bases). The CDR3 has 14 residues. Germline V gene lookup returns CDR1 SEHNR and CDR2 FQNEAQ (reference sequence). Trimming pared 1 base from V and 10 bases from J, leaving 14 bases between. Written as DNA, the CDR3 is TGTGCCAGCAGCTTAGACCCCCCGACTAGAGAGCAGTTCTTC. Its protein is CASSLDPPTREQFF.

The chain recombines TRBV7-2 with TRBJ2-7, with D hard to call. The CDR3 spans 13 residues. V lost 6 bases to trimming and J lost 0 bases, with 9 bases between them. The V gene's germline CDR1 is SGHTA and CDR2 FQGNSA. The CDR3 sequence is CASRPGGSYEQYF. CDR3 nucleotide sequence: TGTGCCAGCAGACCGGGTGGCTCCTACGAGCAGTACTTC.

The chain uses TRBV20-1 and TRBJ2-3, with D uncertain. V lost 3 bases and J 4 bases, leaving 8 bases between the germline ends. The CDR3 has 12 residues. Germline assignment: CDR1 DFQATT and CDR2 SNEGSKA (reference sequence). DNA for the CDR3: TGCAGTGCTAGTGATTCCCCAGATACGCAGTATTTT. Translating it yields CSASDSPDTQYF.